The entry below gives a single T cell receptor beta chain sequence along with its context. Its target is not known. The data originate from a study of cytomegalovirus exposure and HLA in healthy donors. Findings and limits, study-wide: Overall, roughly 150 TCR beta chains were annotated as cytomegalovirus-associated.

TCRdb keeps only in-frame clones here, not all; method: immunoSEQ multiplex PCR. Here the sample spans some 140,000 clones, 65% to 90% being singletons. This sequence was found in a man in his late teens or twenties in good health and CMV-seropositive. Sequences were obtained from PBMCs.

This CDR3 reads CASSLGAGNEQFF. The CDR3 nucleotides read TGTGCCAGCAGCTTAGGGGCTGGCAATGAGCAGTTCTTC. V usage is TRBV7-3 and J usage is TRBJ2-1; a possible D gene is TRBD1 (5 bases). V lost 2 bases to trimming and J lost 6 bases, with 8 bases between them. This CDR3 spans 13 amino acids. Germline V lookup: CDR1 SGHTA, CDR2 FQGTGA.